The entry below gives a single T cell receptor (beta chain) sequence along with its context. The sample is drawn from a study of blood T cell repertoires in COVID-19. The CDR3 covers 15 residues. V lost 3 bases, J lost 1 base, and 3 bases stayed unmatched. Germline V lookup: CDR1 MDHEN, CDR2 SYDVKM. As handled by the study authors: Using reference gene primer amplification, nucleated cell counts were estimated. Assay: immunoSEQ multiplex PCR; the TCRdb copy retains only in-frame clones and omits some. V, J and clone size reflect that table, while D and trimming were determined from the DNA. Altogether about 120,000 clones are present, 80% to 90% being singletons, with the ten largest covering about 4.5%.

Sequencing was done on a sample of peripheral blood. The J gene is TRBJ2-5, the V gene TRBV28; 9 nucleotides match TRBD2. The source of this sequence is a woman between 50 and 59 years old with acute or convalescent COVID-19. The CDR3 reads CASSLLAGFQETQYF. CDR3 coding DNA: TGTGCCAGCAGTTTGCTAGCGGGGTTCCAAGAGACCCAGTACTTC.